This TCR beta chain derives from a study of blood T cells in healthy people across ages. The V gene's germline CDR1 is SEHNR and CDR2 FQNEAQ (reference sequence). Losses at the gene ends were 2 bases for V and 4 bases for J; bases not matched to a gene: 8. CDR3 length equals 17 residues. Study observations and caveats: There was a strong correlation between TCR beta diversity and naive T cell percentage. Observed TCR beta diversity per million T cells went down as age went up. This fall followed a roughly linear course with age.

The second PCR ran roughly 6 to 11 cycles with a sample-barcoded 5' primer and J-beta primers. In TCRdb, the 5' RACE reads were re-called with MiXCR into one record per CDR3 protein. The sample lists 1.5 million to 2 million distinct CDR3 sequences; around 48% were seen once. About this clonotype: What it recognizes is unknown.

V usage is TRBV7-9 and J usage is TRBJ2-3, with 11 bases identical to TRBD1. The receptor was derived from a middle-aged woman in good health. Sequenced material: blood. The CDR3 loop reads CASSLIGTGGFADTQYF. In nucleotides, the CDR3 is TGTGCCAGCAGCTTAATTGGGACAGGGGGATTTGCAGATACGCAGTATTTT. The whole variable domain, remainder taken from reference TRBV7-9 and TRBJ2-3, is DTGVSQNPRHKITKRGQNVTFRCDPISEHNRLYWYRQTLGQGPEFLTYFQNEAQLEKSRLLSDRFSAERPKGSFSTLEIQRTEQGDSAMYLCASSLIGTGGFADTQYFGPGTRLTVL.